These 28 T cell receptor beta chains originate from one sample sequenced in a study of ipilimumab plus nivolumab after autologous stem cell transplantation. Repertoires were generated with immunoSEQ multiplex PCR, while TCRdb's copy carries only in-frame clones and drops some. In the table there are about 25,000 clones, about 86% of which are singletons. Sample: PBMCs, taken in a trial of ipilimumab plus nivolumab as post-transplant consolidation. The receptor set was obtained from a male donor with diffuse large B-cell lymphoma.

This chain uses TRBV12-5 with TRBJ1-1; 7 positions agree with TRBD1. J gave up 5 bases and V 6 bases, and 12 bases lay outside the gene matches. The V gene's germline CDR1 is LGHNT and CDR2 FRNRAP. The CDR3 covers 15 residues. In DNA, the CDR3 is TGTGCTAGTGGGAATGCTGCAGGGGGAAAAACTGAAGCTTTCTTT. Residues: CASGNAAGGKTEAFF.

The chain links TRBV5-1 to TRBJ1-2; TRBD1 might be the D (5 bases). V gave up 1 base and J gave up 8 bases, with 15 bases separating them. This CDR3 spans 14 amino acids. Germline V gene lookup returns CDR1 SGHRS and CDR2 YFSETQ. The CDR3 spells CASSLSAWGDGYTF. CDR3 coding DNA: TGCGCCAGCAGCTTGTCGGCCTGGGGGGACGGCTACACCTTC.

The chain recombines TRBV9 with TRBJ2-2; 8 bases agree with TRBD1. V shed 4 bases, J shed 1 base, and the junction held 6 bases outside the gene matches. The CDR3 has 16 amino acids. CDR1 is SGDLS and CDR2 is YYNGEE in the germline V gene. CDR3 loop: CASSKWGQENTGELFF. The CDR3 bases are TGTGCCAGCAGCAAATGGGGACAGGAGAACACCGGGGAGCTGTTTTTT.

As concerns this clone: At one end, the junction sequence differs from germline, possibly due to a read error. This chain connects TRBV6-1 to TRBJ2-3, with D perhaps TRBD2 (5 bases). The CDR3 extends over 14 amino acids. The germline V gene has CDR1 MNHNS and CDR2 SASEGT. The CDR3 DNA is TGTGCCGCGCGTGCAGAGCCTAGCACAGATACGCGGTATTTT. As protein: CAARAEPSTDTRYF.

The rearrangement links TRBV2 to TRBJ1-1, with D maybe TRBD1 (6 bases). The CDR3 has 15 residues. Between the trimmed V and J ends, which lost 4 bases and 4 bases, there was a span of 16 bases. Germline V CDR1 and CDR2: SNHLY, FYNNEI. The CDR3 sequence is CASSGDKGIATEAFF. Written as DNA, the CDR3 is TGTGCCAGCAGTGGGGACAAAGGGATAGCCACTGAAGCTTTCTTT.

V is TRBV4-1 and J is TRBJ2-5; D remains unclear. V was pared by 4 bases and J by 5 bases, with 8 bases between. The CDR3 is made up of 12 amino acids. Germline V CDR1 and CDR2: MGHRA, YSYEKL. CDR3 DNA: TGCGCCAGCAGCCTCCGTGGGGAGACCCAGTACTTC. It is translated as CASSLRGETQYF.

The chain combines TRBV4-2 with TRBJ2-3, with D maybe TRBD1 (5 bases). Germline CDR1 reads LGHNA; CDR2 reads YNFKEQ. The CDR3 spans 14 residues. The V end was cut by 2 bases, the J end by 6 bases, with 12 bases between. In nucleotides, the CDR3 is TGTGCCAGCAGCCAACCCAGGGAAAGGGATACGCAGTATTTT. Protein product: CASSQPRERDTQYF.

For this clone: The sample contains more than one DNA sequence encoding this CDR3. The chain has TRBV2 and TRBJ2-3, with D possibly TRBD1 on 5 matching bases. The V gene's germline CDR1 is SNHLY and CDR2 FYNNEI. The ends were cut back, 6 bases at V and 14 bases at J, with 18 bases in the middle. This CDR3 spans 12 amino acids. The CDR3 DNA reads TGTGCCAGCAGCGGTAGGACATCCCAGTGGTATTTT. Translation gives CASSGRTSQWYF.

The chain joins TRBV5-8 to TRBJ1-4, with 11 bases matching TRBD1. The CDR3 covers 14 residues. V gave up 4 bases and J gave up 6 bases; unmatched junction bases: 2. The V gene's germline CDR1 is SGHTS and CDR2 YDEGEE. CDR3 sequence (DNA): TGTGCCAGCAGCCGGGACAGGGGGGATGAAAAACTGTTTTTT. This sequence encodes CASSRDRGDEKLFF.

This rearrangement joins TRBV19 to TRBJ2-1, with 13 bases identical to TRBD2. Germline V lookup: CDR1 LNHDA, CDR2 SQIVND (reference sequence). The CDR3 runs to 16 residues. The ends lost 9 bases at V and 3 bases at J; junction bases unmatched: 8. The CDR3 DNA sequence: TGTGCCAGCGAAGGGACTAGCGGGGCTAGCTACAATGAGCAGTTCTTC. It specifies CASEGTSGASYNEQFF.

The rearrangement uses TRBV2 and TRBJ2-3; D is perhaps TRBD2 (5 bases). The germline V and J ends were trimmed by 6 bases and 5 bases, with 9 bases remaining between them. The germline V gene encodes CDR1 SNHLY and CDR2 FYNNEI. CDR3 length: 12 amino acids. CDR3 coding DNA: TGTGCCAGCAGGCCACTAGTAGATACGCAGTATTTT. Protein sequence: CASRPLVDTQYF.

This chain connects TRBV19 to TRBJ1-4, with TRBD1 matching over 9 bases. The CDR3 consists of 14 residues. After removal of 7 bases from V and 6 bases from J, the junction contained 6 bases not matched to a gene. Germline assignment: CDR1 LNHDA and CDR2 SQIVND (reference sequence). The CDR3 region is CASTPTGGDEKLFF. The CDR3 coding sequence is TGTGCCAGTACCCCGACAGGGGGAGATGAAAAACTGTTTTTT.

This clone was seen once. This sequence joins TRBV6-1 and TRBJ2-4, with D perhaps matching TRBD1 (6 bases). Trimming stripped 1 base from V and 3 bases from J, with 7 bases between. The V gene's germline CDR1 is MNHNS and CDR2 SASEGT. The CDR3 has 14 residues. CDR3 in amino acids: CASSEGTDKNIQYF. In DNA form, the CDR3 reads TGTGCCAGCAGTGAAGGGACAGACAAAAACATTCAGTACTTC.

Note on this clone: The sample contains more than one DNA sequence encoding this CDR3. The chain employs TRBV6-6 and TRBJ1-5; D unresolved. Germline V lookup: CDR1 MNHNY, CDR2 SVGAGI (reference sequence). The CDR3 runs to 14 residues. V was pared by 4 bases and J by 2 bases, with 9 bases between. CDR3 DNA sequence: TGTGCCAGCAGTTCCAGGACCGGCAATCAGCCCCAGCATTTT. Its protein is CASSSRTGNQPQHF.

The gene calls are TRBV18 and TRBJ1-1, with a weak D call TRBD1 (5 bases). Per germline, CDR1 KGHSH and CDR2 LQKENI. The CDR3 sequence is 13 residues long. Deletions cut 2 bases from V and 8 bases from J, with 12 bases between. DNA for the CDR3: TGTGCCAGCTCACCATTGGGGGGGACCGAAGCTTTCTTT. Residues: CASSPLGGTEAFF. The variable domain in full, with the rest retrieved from reference TRBV18 and TRBJ1-1, is NAGVMQNPRHLVRRRGQEARLRCSPMKGHSHVYWYRQLPEEGLKFMVYLQKENIIDESGMPKERFSAEFPKEGPSILRIQQVVRGDSAAYFCASSPLGGTEAFFGQGTRLTVV.

The gene calls are TRBV5-4 and TRBJ2-3; 16 bases are a match to TRBD2. Looked up from germline, CDR1 is SGHNT and CDR2 is YYREEE (reference sequence). With V trimmed by 3 bases and J by 8 bases, 15 bases remained unmatched. There are 19 residues in the CDR3. CDR3 nucleotide sequence: TGTGCCAGCAGCTCGGGACTAGCGGGGGGGCCCCCCACATTTGGTACGCAGTATTTT. Protein: CASSSGLAGGPPTFGTQYF.

The V gene is TRBV11-2, the J gene TRBJ2-5; D uncertain. This CDR3 is 16 amino acids long. Trimming left V 5 bases short and J 4 bases short, with 20 bases between. Germline V gene data show CDR1 as SGHAT and CDR2 as FQNNGV. The CDR3 region has the DNA TGTGCCAGCAGCCATACCCCCGGTCTATTGACAGAGACCCAGTACTTC. This sequence encodes CASSHTPGLLTETQYF.

The DNA for the CDR3 is TGTGCCAGCAGCTTGCGTTCAGATACGCAGTATTTT. It translates to CASSLRSDTQYF. V is TRBV5-4 and J is TRBJ2-3; no clear D gene. Germline values: CDR1 SGHNT, CDR2 YYREEE (reference sequence). Trimming removed 1 base from V and 4 bases from J, with 4 bases in between. The CDR3 covers 12 residues.

The chain uses TRBV7-9 and TRBJ2-3; TRBD1 is a possible D gene (5 bases). Trimming stripped 5 bases from V and 1 base from J, with 13 bases between. The CDR3 consists of 15 residues. Looked up from germline, CDR1 is SEHNR and CDR2 is FQNEAQ (reference sequence). The CDR3 DNA reads TGTGCCAGCAGCCCAGTAACAGGACGCACAGATACGCAGTATTTT. The encoded protein is CASSPVTGRTDTQYF.

The V gene is TRBV10-2, the J gene TRBJ2-2, with 7 bases lining up with TRBD1. CDR1 and CDR2 (germline): WSHSY, SAAADI. With V trimmed by 6 bases and J by 2 bases, 6 bases remained unmatched. This CDR3 comprises 15 residues. The CDR3 region is CASRTGTVNTGELFF. CDR3 bases: TGCGCCAGCAGAACCGGGACAGTTAACACCGGGGAGCTGTTTTTT.

The V call is TRBV27, the J call TRBJ1-4, with D hard to call. The V and J ends lost 5 bases and 8 bases respectively, with 12 bases between them. CDR3 size: 13 residues. CDR1 and CDR2 (germline): MNHEY, SMNVEV (reference sequence). CDR3 nucleotides: TGTGCCAGCAGTCCCCGGACTGGGGAAAAACTGTTTTTT. Its protein product is CASSPRTGEKLFF.

In its sample, this clone was seen once. The chain employs TRBV7-2 and TRBJ1-5, with no clear D. V lost 2 bases to trimming and J lost 2 bases, with 7 bases between them. CDR3 length: 14 residues. Germline V gene data show CDR1 as SGHTA and CDR2 as FQGNSA. CDR3: CASSLKAGNQPQHF. The CDR3 nucleotides read TGTGCCAGCAGCTTAAAAGCGGGCAATCAGCCCCAGCATTTT.

This rearrangement joins TRBV19 to TRBJ2-5; 8 nucleotides agree with TRBD1. This CDR3 has 15 amino acids. V lost 5 bases to trimming and J lost 5 bases; unmatched junction nucleotides: 10. Looked up from germline, CDR1 is LNHDA and CDR2 is SQIVND (reference sequence). CDR3 sequence reads: CASSAQGARGETQYF. CDR3 DNA sequence: TGTGCCAGTAGTGCCCAGGGGGCACGGGGGGAGACCCAGTACTTC.

The sample holds one count of this clone. V usage is TRBV18 and J usage is TRBJ2-3; weak D call: TRBD2 (5 bases). CDR1 KGHSH and CDR2 LQKENI come from the germline V gene. V was pared by 6 bases and J by 2 bases, with 15 bases between. This CDR3 spans 15 amino acids. The CDR3: CASSLGADFTDTQYF. CDR3 DNA: TGTGCCAGCTCCCTGGGAGCGGACTTCACAGATACGCAGTATTTT.

The chain recombines TRBV11-3 with TRBJ2-2, with 7 bases identical to TRBD2. Germline V gene data show CDR1 as SGHNT and CDR2 as YENEEA. The CDR3 runs to 15 residues. The V and J ends lost 5 bases and 6 bases, in that order; junction bases with no gene match: 9. In nucleotides, the CDR3 is TGTGCCAGCAGCAAGGGGAGGGCTAGCGCCGGGGAGCTGTTTTTT. Amino acid sequence: CASSKGRASAGELFF.

The J gene is TRBJ2-5, the V gene TRBV6-1, with TRBD1 matching over 8 bases. The CDR3 extends over 15 amino acids. Germline V gives CDR1 MNHNS, CDR2 SASEGT. The junction had 9 bases not matched to a gene; V was cut back by 6 bases and J by 3 bases. CDR3 sequence: CASRQTGAFKETQYF. The CDR3 DNA is TGTGCCAGCAGACAGACAGGGGCGTTCAAAGAGACCCAGTACTTC.

This chain links TRBV7-3 with TRBJ2-2; a weak D match, TRBD2 (6 bases). The V gene's germline CDR1 is SGHTA and CDR2 FQGTGA. The CDR3 has 16 residues. Trimming pared 5 bases from V and 7 bases from J, leaving 20 bases between. This chain's CDR3 is CASSRGAGRVGGELFF. DNA of the CDR3: TGTGCCAGCAGCCGCGGGGCAGGGCGAGTGGGCGGGGAGCTGTTTTTT.

This clone has more than one count but fewer than ten. This chain joins TRBV4-1 and TRBJ1-5; TRBD1 might be the D (5 bases). Germline V lookup: CDR1 MGHRA, CDR2 YSYEKL. The V and J ends lost 4 bases and 3 bases respectively, with 7 bases between them. CDR3 size: 13 residues. The CDR3: CASSRDPNQPQHF. DNA of the CDR3: TGCGCCAGCAGCCGGGACCCCAATCAGCCCCAGCATTTT.